The next 11 T cell receptor beta chains were all read from a single sample in a study of blood T cell repertoires in COVID-19. Using immunoSEQ multiplex PCR, the repertoire was profiled, and TCRdb retains in-frame clones only, with some absent. The table has about 230,000 clones, under 90% seen once; the top ten hold under 14%. Sequencing used peripheral blood. The receptors here all came from a man aged 50 to 59 with COVID-19, enrolled during active disease.

CDR3 DNA sequence: TGTGCCAGCAGCGTAGCCGGGACTAGCTTCGATGAGCAGTTCTTC. Translated, it gives CASSVAGTSFDEQFF. The chain uses TRBV9 and TRBJ2-1; 9 bases are a match to TRBD2. The V gene's germline CDR1 is SGDLS and CDR2 YYNGEE. The ends lost 0 bases at V and 8 bases at J; junction bases unmatched: 6. The CDR3 spans 15 residues.

The CDR3 DNA is TGCGCCAGCAGCTTGGGGCAGCGGGGGGGACAAGAGACCCAGTACTTC. Its protein product is CASSLGQRGGQETQYF. The chain couples TRBV5-1 to TRBJ2-5, with 10 bases that match TRBD2. CDR3 size: 16 residues. Germline-derived CDR1 and CDR2 are SGHRS and YFSETQ. The trim removed 0 bases at V and 2 bases at J, leaving 4 bases unmatched.

The CDR3 region is CASNSAGRTTYEQYF. DNA of the CDR3: TGTGCCAGCAATTCCGCGGGACGGACAACCTACGAGCAGTACTTC. The rearrangement links TRBV28 to TRBJ2-7; possible D gene TRBD2, 6 bases. Per the germline V gene, CDR1 is MDHEN and CDR2 is SYDVKM. The CDR3 totals 15 residues. The V gene lost 7 bases and the J gene lost 2 bases, with 18 bases spanning the gap.

This chain connects TRBV6-5 to TRBJ2-7, with TRBD1 identical over 8 bases. The CDR3 is made up of 16 amino acids. Looked up from germline, CDR1 is MNHEY and CDR2 is SVGAGI. V was pared by 0 bases and J by 2 bases, with 6 bases of the junction left unmatched. The CDR3 reads CASSYSEGTGPYEQYF. In DNA form, the CDR3 reads TGTGCCAGCAGTTACTCAGAAGGGACAGGCCCCTACGAGCAGTACTTC.

Here the CDR3 DNA reads TGTGCCAGCCTCCCCGGGAAGGGCGGGGAGCTGTTTTTT. It encodes CASLPGKGGELFF. This chain connects TRBV6-5 to TRBJ2-2; TRBD2 might be the D (5 bases). The CDR3 runs to 13 residues. V lost 8 bases and J lost 7, with 14 bases in between. Germline loops: CDR1 MNHEY, CDR2 SVGAGI.

V and J are TRBV7-8 and TRBJ1-5; 7 bases are shared with TRBD1. CDR3 length: 15 amino acids. CDR1 and CDR2 from the germline V gene are SGHVS and FQNEAQ. V shed 5 bases and J 5 bases; nucleotides not matched to a gene: 9. CDR3 DNA sequence: TGTGCCAGCAGCCAAGGACAGGTAAACGATCAGCCCCAGCATTTT. Protein sequence: CASSQGQVNDQPQHF. Variable domain in full (rest from reference TRBV7-8 and TRBJ1-5): GAGVSQSPRYKVAKRGQDVALRCDPISGHVSLFWYQQALGQGPEFLTYFQNEAQLDKSGLPSDRFFAERPEGSVSTLKIQRTQQEDSAVYLCASSQGQVNDQPQHFGDGTRLSIL.

This chain uses TRBV2 with TRBJ2-7; D gene ambiguous. V dropped 2 bases and J dropped 6 bases, with 8 bases sitting between them. This CDR3 is 12 amino acids long. Germline values: CDR1 SNHLY, CDR2 FYNNEI. CDR3 sequence: CASSELRVEQYF. The CDR3 DNA is TGTGCCAGCAGTGAATTACGAGTCGAGCAGTACTTC.

The CDR3 DNA reads as TGTGCCAGCAGCCAAGATGTTCAGGGTGTTCAGCCCCAGCATTTT. Protein: CASSQDVQGVQPQHF. This chain connects TRBV3-1 (or the pseudogene TRBV3-2) to TRBJ1-5; a possible D gene is TRBD1 (5 bases). V was cut by 0 bases and J by 6 bases, with 12 bases left in between. Per germline, CDR1 LGHDT and CDR2 YNNKEL (reference sequence). CDR3 length: 15 amino acids.

This clone has just one count. CDR3 region: CASRTGYSPLHF. The CDR3 DNA is TGTGCCAGCAGGACAGGATATTCACCCCTCCACTTT. This rearrangement joins TRBV6-5 to TRBJ1-6; D may be TRBD1 (6 bases). Germline V CDR1 and CDR2: MNHEY, SVGAGI. This CDR3 is built from 12 residues. Trimming removed 6 bases at V and 8 bases at J, with 8 bases between.

This chain uses TRBV11-1 with TRBJ2-7; 8 bases fit TRBD1. This CDR3 is 13 amino acids long. V was clipped by 5 bases and J by 5 bases; unmatched bases: 5. CDR1 SGHAT and CDR2 FQDESV come from the germline V gene (reference sequence). CDR3 protein: CASSTDRGHEQYF. CDR3 DNA sequence: TGTGCCAGCAGCACAGACAGGGGTCACGAGCAGTACTTC.

V is TRBV24-1 and J is TRBJ2-2; TRBD1 agrees at 7 bases. This CDR3 region has 14 residues. In germline, CDR1 is KGHDR, CDR2 SFDVKD. Germline trimming cut 4 bases from V and 5 bases from J; bases unmatched to any gene: 3. In DNA, the CDR3 is TGTGCCACCAGTGACACAGGGGCTACCGGGGAGCTGTTTTTT. This translates into CATSDTGATGELFF.